This T cell receptor (beta chain) was profiled in a study of T cells after yellow fever vaccination. Germline-derived CDR1 and CDR2 are LGHDT and YNNKEL (reference sequence). The length of the CDR3 is 16 residues. V dropped 3 bases and J dropped 4; count of bases not matched to a gene: 8. MiXCR was run by TCRdb on the 5' RACE reads, yielding one entry per CDR3 protein. The table includes some 560,000 distinct CDR3 sequences, about 19% detected once. J is TRBJ2-2 and V is TRBV3-1; TRBD1 matches 7 bases. This receptor was obtained from a man aged 25 to 45 who received the YFV17D yellow fever vaccine. The starting material was PBMCs, obtained 15 days after the yellow fever booster vaccination. CDR3 nucleotide sequence: TGTGCCAGCAGCCACGGTGACAGGGTCTCCACCGGGGAGCTGTTTTTT. It translates to CASSHGDRVSTGELFF. Looking up the rest from reference TRBV3-1 and TRBJ2-2 gives the full variable domain: DTAVSQTPKYLVTQMGNDKSIKCEQNLGHDTMYWYKQDSKKFLKIMFSYNNKELIINETVPNRFSPKSPDKAHLNLHINSLELGDSAVYFCASSHGDRVSTGELFFGEGSRLTVL.